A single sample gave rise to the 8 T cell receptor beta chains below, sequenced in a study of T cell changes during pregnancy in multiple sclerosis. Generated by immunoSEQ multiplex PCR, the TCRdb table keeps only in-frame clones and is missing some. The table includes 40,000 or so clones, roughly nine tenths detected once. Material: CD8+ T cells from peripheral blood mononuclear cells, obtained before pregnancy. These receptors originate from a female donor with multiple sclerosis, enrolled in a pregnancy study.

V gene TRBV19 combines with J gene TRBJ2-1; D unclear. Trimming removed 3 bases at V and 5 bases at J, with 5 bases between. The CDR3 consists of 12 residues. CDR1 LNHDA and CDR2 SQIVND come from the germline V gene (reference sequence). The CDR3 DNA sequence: TGTGCCAGTAGTATCCCCAACAATGAGCAGTTCTTC. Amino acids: CASSIPNNEQFF.

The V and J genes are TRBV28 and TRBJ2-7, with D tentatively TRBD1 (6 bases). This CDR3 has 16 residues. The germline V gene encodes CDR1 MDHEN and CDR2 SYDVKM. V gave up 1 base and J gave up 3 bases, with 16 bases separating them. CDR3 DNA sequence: TGTGCCAGCAGTTTATTGGAGACGGACAGACTCTACGAGCAGTACTTC. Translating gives CASSLLETDRLYEQYF.

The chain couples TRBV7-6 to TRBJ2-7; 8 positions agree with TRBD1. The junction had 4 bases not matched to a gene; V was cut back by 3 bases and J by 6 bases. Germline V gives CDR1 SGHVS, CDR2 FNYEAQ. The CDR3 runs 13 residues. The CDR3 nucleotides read TGTGCCAGCAGCTTGGGACAGGCCTTCGAGCAGTACTTC. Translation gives CASSLGQAFEQYF.

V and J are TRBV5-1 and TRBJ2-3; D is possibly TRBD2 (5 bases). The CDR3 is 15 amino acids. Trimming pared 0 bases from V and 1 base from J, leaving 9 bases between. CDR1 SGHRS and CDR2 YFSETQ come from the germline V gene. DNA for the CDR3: TGCGCCAGCAGCTTGGTTGTGGGAGGCACAGATACGCAGTATTTT. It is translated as CASSLVVGGTDTQYF.

The CDR3 bases are TGTGCCAGCAGCTTGACCCCTTGGGTGCAGGTGAACACCGGGGAGCTGTTTTTT. As protein: CASSLTPWVQVNTGELFF. J is TRBJ2-2 and V is TRBV7-3; D is uncertain. The ends were cut back, 3 bases at V and 1 base at J, with 18 bases in the middle. The CDR3 totals 18 residues. The V gene's germline CDR1 is SGHTA and CDR2 FQGTGA.

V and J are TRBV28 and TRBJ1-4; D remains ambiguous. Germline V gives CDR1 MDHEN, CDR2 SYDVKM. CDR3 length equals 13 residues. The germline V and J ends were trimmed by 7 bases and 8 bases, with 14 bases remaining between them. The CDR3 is CASTLGPGEKLFF. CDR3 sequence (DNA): TGTGCCAGCACCCTAGGGCCGGGGGAAAAACTGTTTTTT.

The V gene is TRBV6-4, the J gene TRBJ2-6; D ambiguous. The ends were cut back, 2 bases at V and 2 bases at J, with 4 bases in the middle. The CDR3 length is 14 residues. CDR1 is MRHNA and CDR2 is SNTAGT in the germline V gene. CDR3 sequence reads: CASSDEAGANVLTF. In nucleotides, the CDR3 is TGTGCCAGCAGTGACGAGGCTGGGGCCAACGTCCTGACTTTC.

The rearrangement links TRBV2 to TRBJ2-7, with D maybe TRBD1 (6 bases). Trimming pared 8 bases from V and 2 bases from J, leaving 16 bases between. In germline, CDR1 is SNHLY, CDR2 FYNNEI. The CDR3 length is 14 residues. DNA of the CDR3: TGTGCCAGCTGGGGCGCAGGGGCCCCCTACGAGCAGTACTTC. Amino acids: CASWGAGAPYEQYF.